This T cell receptor (beta chain) was found in a study of blood T cell repertoires in COVID-19 (dated by TCRdb to about 2020). About the study as a whole: The collaborator samples originated in the United States, Italy and Spain and spanned the acute and convalescent phases of COVID-19. The material from the prospective study consisted of cDNA or gDNA derived from T cells, B-cell-depleted T cells, or PBMCs. The dataset comprised deeply sampled blood TCRbeta repertoires from subjects exposed to, actively infected with, or recovered from COVID-19. The repertoires were released in a freely available public database meant as a resource for research on the immune response to SARS-CoV-2. The samples were drawn from two sources: the first 160 participants of the ongoing ImmuneRACE study, and 1,000 to 1,500 subjects contributed by 6 global collaborators. A de-identified subject ID, COVID-19 status, age in years and sex were almost always included in the sample metadata. Where available, HLA class I and class II types were obtained from metadata supplied by the sample provider rather than from assay-based typing.

In the prospective study, participants were roughly 18 to 100 years old, resided in about two dozen geographic areas of the United States, and were enrolled through a virtual design. In the prospective study, cohorts were assigned on the basis of participant-reported clinical history obtained from a screening survey and a study questionnaire. For ImmuneRACE Cohort 3, a participant was defined as recovered based on two consecutive negative NP/OP PCR tests, clearance by a healthcare professional, or resolution of symptoms. In the prospective study, whole blood, serum and a nasopharyngeal or oropharyngeal swab were collected from each participant by mobile phlebotomists. Participants in the prospective study had the option to provide additional blood draws and questionnaires over a 2-month period. Prospective study blood samples were shipped either frozen or at room temperature before DNA extraction.

The CDR3 runs 16 amino acids, cysteine and phenylalanine included. The CDR3 DNA has 48 bases and is translated from base 1. Ends trimmed: V by 0 bases, J by 4 bases; bases unmatched to a gene: 8. The germline V gene gives CDR1 as SGHTA and CDR2 as FQGNSA. About this clone: Its target antigen remains unknown. No qualities accompany the bases; no much larger clone lies one base away.

The immunoSEQ Assay, a bias-controlled multiplex PCR, was used to amplify TCRbeta CDR3 regions from genomic DNA. Under the source paper's analysis protocol: Nucleated cell counts per sample were estimated from amplification of reference gene primers within the assay. To quantify the absolute abundance of each unique TCRbeta CDR3 rearrangement, sequence reads were collapsed and filtered. For each sample, productive Simpson clonality was calculated as the square root of Simpson's diversity index over productive rearrangements. The table was pulled from immuneACCESS by TCRdb, which kept in-frame rearrangements only. Such tables lose some clones; where checked, under half of the loss comes from unresolved V genes, and the rest has no known cause. V and J calls and clone size are copied from that table; D and trimming were computed from the DNA. This sample gives roughly 500,000 clones in total; 70% to 90% of them show up just once. The top ten hold less than 2% of the sample.

Findings and caveats that apply to the study as a whole: The quantity of clinical and demographic metadata differed by source and by participant and was supplied without curation.

Sequenced sample: PBMCs or T cells enriched from blood (not recorded which). This clonotype was sampled from a woman aged 40-49 years who had recovered from COVID-19. The sequence joins TRBV7-2 to TRBJ2-7, and TRBD2 matches 8 of the central bases. CDR3 loop: CASSLAQREMTYEQYF. Read as DNA, the sequence is TGTGCCAGCAGCTTAGCACAGCGGGAGATGACGTACGAGCAGTACTTC.